A single sample gave rise to the 23 T cell receptor beta chains below, sequenced in a study of metastatic and nonmetastatic thyroid tumors. Each patient went into thyroid surgery without having received any treatment. TCRdb reprocessed the PCR reads using MiXCR. The sample lists around 30,000 clones, under 20% occurring once. Sequenced sample: blood. Receptor source: a female donor with papillary thyroid cancer or a benign thyroid nodule (not recorded which). Some clones in this sample may be carry-over from other donors' samples.

The table lists this clone with many counts. The chain carries TRBV4-2 and TRBJ2-7; the match to TRBD2 covers 9 bases. Germline-derived CDR1 and CDR2 are LGHNA and YNFKEQ. Losses at the gene ends were 6 bases for V and 4 bases for J; bases not matched to a gene: 19. The CDR3 totals 18 residues. CDR3 loop: CASSDFAGGPLYFYEQYF. The CDR3 bases are TGTGCCAGCAGTGACTTTGCGGGGGGGCCCCTTTACTTTTACGAGCAGTACTTC.

Many counts were recorded for this clone. A junction end diverges from the germline sequence, so it may reflect a read error. V is TRBV7-7 and J is TRBJ1-5; 7 bases map to TRBD1. The CDR3 is made up of 14 amino acids. The germline V gene encodes CDR1 SSHAT and CDR2 FNYEAQ (reference sequence). CDR3 residues: CASSSRQGHQPQHF. The CDR3 coding sequence is TGTGCTAGCAGCTCCAGACAGGGCCATCAGCCCCAGCATTTT.

The rearrangement uses TRBV10-3 and TRBJ2-7; D possibly matches TRBD1 or TRBD2 (5 bases each). Looked up from germline, CDR1 is ENHRY and CDR2 is SYGVKD. V was pared by 6 bases and J by 6 bases, with 9 bases between. CDR3 length: 11 amino acids. In DNA, the CDR3 is TGTGCCATCAGGGCAGGGACCGAGCAGTACTTC. It codes for CAIRAGTEQYF.

This clone was found many times. The J gene is TRBJ2-3, the V gene TRBV20-1; either TRBD1 or TRBD2 may supply D (5 bases each). The CDR3 spans 16 residues. Deletions cut 3 bases from V and 9 bases from J, with 25 bases between. Germline CDR1 is DFQATT and CDR2 is SNEGSKA (reference sequence). CDR3 sequence (DNA): TGCAGTGCTAGTGTGGGGTACAGGCACCCGTCGGGGACGCAGTATTTT. This codes for CSASVGYRHPSGTQYF.

This clone was recorded at least ten times. The chain has TRBV12-3 or TRBV12-4 and TRBJ2-1; 8 nucleotides agree with TRBD2. The V and J ends lost 9 bases and 2 bases, in that order; junction bases with no gene match: 6. There are 14 residues in the CDR3. CDR3 DNA sequence: TGTGCCAGTTCCACTAGCGGTACCTACAATGAGCAGTTCTTC. Translated, it gives CASSTSGTYNEQFF.

This clone was counted a few times. This chain uses TRBV20-1 with TRBJ1-5; D gene ambiguous. The CDR3 extends over 13 amino acids. Germline CDR1 DFQATT, CDR2 SNEGSKA (reference sequence). V shed 0 bases and J shed 7 bases, with 10 bases lying between them. The CDR3 region has the DNA TGCAGTGCTAGAGATCTACACGGACAGCCCCAGCATTTT. Its translation is CSARDLHGQPQHF.

Ten or more counts support this clone. The chain couples TRBV20-1 to TRBJ2-7, with 8 bases identical to TRBD1. CDR1 is DFQATT and CDR2 is SNEGSKA in the germline V gene (reference sequence). The CDR3 contains 13 residues. The ends lost 2 bases at V and 4 bases at J; junction bases unmatched: 4. The CDR3 loop is CSARRQGAYEQYF. The CDR3 nucleotides read TGCAGTGCTAGAAGGCAGGGGGCATACGAGCAGTACTTC.

Ten or more counts support this clone. The chain links TRBV11-2 to TRBJ2-2, with no clear D. Germline assignment: CDR1 SGHAT and CDR2 FQNNGV. Between the trimmed V and J ends, which lost 0 bases and 0 bases, there was a span of 11 bases. The CDR3 is made up of 17 amino acids. The CDR3 reads CASSLDLIRANTGELFF. CDR3 DNA sequence: TGTGCCAGCAGCTTAGATCTAATTAGGGCGAACACCGGGGAGCTGTTTTTT.

On this clone itself: A much more abundant neighbour one base away suggests this may be a read error. Other DNA sequences in the sample encode the same CDR3. This chain's CDR3 is CSARDRLGETQYF. The CDR3 nucleotides read TGCAGTGCTAGGGATCGTTTGGGGGAGACCCAGTACTTC. The chain combines TRBV20-1 with TRBJ2-5; D ambiguous. Trimming shortened V by 3 bases and J by 5 bases, and 13 bases separated the two germline ends. CDR3 length equals 13 residues. From germline, CDR1 is DFQATT and CDR2 SNEGSKA (reference sequence).

This clone was recorded a few times. The J gene is TRBJ2-7, the V gene TRBV6-1; possibly TRBD2 for D (5 bases). Trimming removed 7 bases from V and 0 bases from J, with 19 bases in between. Germline lookup yields CDR1 MNHNS and CDR2 SASEGT. This CDR3 region has 16 residues. Here the CDR3 DNA reads TGTGCCAGCACCCTAAGAGGGCATACTCACTCCTACGAGCAGTACTTC. Amino acid sequence: CASTLRGHTHSYEQYF.

This clone was recorded many times. The CDR3 sequence is CASSGQQGPYEQYF. DNA for the CDR3: TGTGCCAGCAGCGGCCAACAGGGTCCCTACGAGCAGTACTTC. The rearrangement links TRBV9 to TRBJ2-7; weak D call: TRBD1 (6 bases). CDR3 length equals 14 residues. CDR1 SGDLS and CDR2 YYNGEE come from the germline V gene. The V gene lost 3 bases and the J gene lost 2 bases, with 12 bases spanning the gap.

The sample holds many counts of this clone. The same CDR3 also results from other DNA sequences found in this sample. The gene calls are TRBV25-1 and TRBJ1-4; TRBD1 matches 7 bases. The CDR3 covers 17 residues. Germline V gives CDR1 MGHDK, CDR2 SYGVNS. The J segment lost 4 bases and the V segment lost 5 bases, leaving 13 bases of the junction unmatched. Here the CDR3 reads CASSLGPRQGDNEKLFF. CDR3 in DNA: TGTGCCAGCAGTCTGGGGCCCCGACAGGGAGATAATGAAAAACTGTTTTTT.

This clone has just a few counts. A read error may be the cause here, since a much bigger clone is one base away. Different DNA sequences within this sample yield the same CDR3. V usage is TRBV10-3 and J usage is TRBJ2-5; D may match TRBD1 or TRBD2 (5 bases each). CDR3 length: 15 amino acids. Germline V gives CDR1 ENHRY, CDR2 SYGVKD. Trimming left V 6 bases short and J 4 bases short, with 18 bases between. The CDR3 region is CAISEPRAGGETQYF. For the CDR3, the DNA is TGTGCCATCAGCGAGCCGAGGGCTGGGGGAGAGACCCAGTACTTC.

Many counts were recorded for this clone. The rearrangement links TRBV9 to TRBJ1-1; no clear D gene. This CDR3 contains 13 residues. The germline gives CDR1 SGDLS, CDR2 YYNGEE. Trimming took off 0 bases at V and 4 bases at J, with 7 bases between the two ends. The CDR3 region is CASSVGQFTEAFF. The CDR3 DNA is TGTGCCAGCAGCGTAGGCCAGTTCACTGAAGCTTTCTTT.

The chain combines TRBV20-1 with TRBJ1-3; no definite D call. Trimming shortened V by 0 bases and J by 0 bases, and 15 bases separated the two germline ends. The CDR3 covers 17 residues. Per the germline V gene, CDR1 is DFQATT and CDR2 is SNEGSKA (reference sequence). The CDR3 coding sequence is TGCAGTGCTAGAGACAGAAGGTCAGCAACCTCTGGAAACACCATATATTTT. This encodes CSARDRRSATSGNTIYF.

This clone was found many times. This chain joins TRBV7-8 and TRBJ1-2; D might be TRBD1 (6 bases). CDR3 length: 15 residues. Germline values: CDR1 SGHVS, CDR2 FQNEAQ. V was trimmed by 0 bases and J by 4 bases, leaving 12 bases between them. This CDR3 is CASSLALQGGYGYTF. Written as DNA, the CDR3 is TGTGCCAGCAGCTTAGCGCTACAGGGAGGCTATGGCTACACCTTC.

By share, this clone ranks as medium-sized. The rearrangement uses TRBV30 and TRBJ1-6; maybe TRBD1 (6 bases). Deletions cut 7 bases from V and 4 bases from J, with 11 bases between. This CDR3 comprises 13 residues. CDR1 and CDR2 (germline): GTSNPN, SVGIG (reference sequence). The CDR3 sequence is CASGGQYNSPLHF. For the CDR3, the DNA is TGTGCCTCTGGCGGACAGTATAATTCACCCCTCCACTTT.

This clone has ten or more counts. This sequence joins TRBV7-2 and TRBJ2-1; D call uncertain. The ends were cut back, 5 bases at V and 15 bases at J, with 20 bases in the middle. Germline V gene lookup returns CDR1 SGHTA and CDR2 FQGNSA. CDR3 length equals 13 residues. CDR3 coding DNA: TGTGCCAGCAGCACGGCGACTCATACGACCCTGTTCTTC. Protein product: CASSTATHTTLFF. The full variable domain, completed using reference TRBV7-2 and TRBJ2-1, is GAGVSQSPSNKVTEKGKDVELRCDPISGHTALYWYRQSLGQGLEFLIYFQGNSAPDKSGLPSDRFSAERTGGSVSTLTIQRTQQEDSAVYLCASSTATHTTLFFGPGTRLTVL.

This clone was seen many times. The chain is built from TRBV11-2 and TRBJ1-3; no clear D. CDR1 is SGHAT and CDR2 is FQNNGV in the germline V gene. The ends were cut back, 1 base at V and 0 bases at J, with 4 bases in the middle. CDR3 length equals 14 residues. In nucleotides, the CDR3 is TGTGCCAGCAGCTTAGGGGCCTCTGGAAACACCATATATTTT. It encodes CASSLGASGNTIYF. Supplemented by reference TRBV11-2 and TRBJ1-3, the full variable domain reads EAGVAQSPRYKIIEKRQSVAFWCNPISGHATLYWYQQILGQGPKLLIQFQNNGVVDDSQLPKDRFSAERLKGVDSTLKIQPAKLEDSAVYLCASSLGASGNTIYFGEGSWLTVV.

This clone was counted once. An end of the junction does not agree with germline; a read error may underlie this. This rearrangement joins TRBV7-8 to TRBJ2-2, with 9 bases that match TRBD2. The length of the CDR3 is 14 residues. Germline-derived CDR1 and CDR2 are SGHVS and FQNEAQ. As DNA, the CDR3 is TGTGCCAGCAGCCTCCAACTAGCGGGCGGGGGGCTGTTTTTT. Its protein is CASSLQLAGGGLFF.

This clone was counted many times. The junction shows a germline mismatch at one end, possibly a read error. The chain employs TRBV5-1 and TRBJ1-1; tentatively, D is TRBD1 (6 bases). This CDR3 spans 16 amino acids. Germline assignment: CDR1 SGHRS and CDR2 YFSETQ. DNA of the CDR3: TGCGCCAGCAGCTTGGGTTTAAGGGTCGGGGGCACTGGAGCTTTCTTT. Translating it yields CASSLGLRVGGTGAFF.

At least ten counts were recorded for this clone. The chain recombines TRBV30 with TRBJ2-7, with D possibly matching TRBD2 (6 bases). Deletions cut 0 bases from V and 0 bases from J, with 9 bases between. CDR1 is GTSNPN and CDR2 is SVGIG in the germline V gene (reference sequence). The CDR3 totals 14 residues. The CDR3 spells CAWSVWGVSYEQYF. The CDR3 nucleotides are TGTGCCTGGAGTGTTTGGGGGGTCTCCTACGAGCAGTACTTC.

The table lists this clone with many counts. The V gene is TRBV20-1, the J gene TRBJ2-3; TRBD2 is a possible D gene (6 bases). The CDR3 length is 17 residues. Trimming stripped 0 bases from V and 1 base from J, with 17 bases between. Germline CDR1 reads DFQATT; CDR2 reads SNEGSKA (reference sequence). This CDR3 reads CSARDLRAGGRTDTQYF. The CDR3 coding sequence is TGCAGTGCTAGAGACCTCAGGGCCGGGGGTCGCACAGATACGCAGTATTTT.